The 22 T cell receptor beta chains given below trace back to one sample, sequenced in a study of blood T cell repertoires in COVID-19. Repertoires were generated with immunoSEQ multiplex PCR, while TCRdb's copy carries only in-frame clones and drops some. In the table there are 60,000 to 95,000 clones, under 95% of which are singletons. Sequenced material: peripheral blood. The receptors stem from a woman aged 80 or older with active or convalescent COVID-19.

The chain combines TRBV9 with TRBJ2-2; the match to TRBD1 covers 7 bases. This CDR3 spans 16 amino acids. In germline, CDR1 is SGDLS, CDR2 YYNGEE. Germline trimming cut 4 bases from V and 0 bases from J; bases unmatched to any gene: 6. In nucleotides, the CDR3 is TGTGCCAGCAGCCAATGGGACAGCCCGAACACCGGGGAGCTGTTTTTT. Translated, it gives CASSQWDSPNTGELFF. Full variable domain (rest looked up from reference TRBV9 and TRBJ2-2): DSGVTQTPKHLITATGQRVTLRCSPRSGDLSVYWYQQSLDQGLQFLIQYYNGEERAKGNILERFSAQQFPDLHSELNLSSLELGDSALYFCASSQWDSPNTGELFFGEGSRLTVL.

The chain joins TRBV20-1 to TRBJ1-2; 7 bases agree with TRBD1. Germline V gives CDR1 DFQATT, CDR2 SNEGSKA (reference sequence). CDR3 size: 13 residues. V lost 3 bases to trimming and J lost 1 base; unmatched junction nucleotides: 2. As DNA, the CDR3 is TGCAGTGCTAGTGGACAGGATAACTATGGCTACACCTTC. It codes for CSASGQDNYGYTF.

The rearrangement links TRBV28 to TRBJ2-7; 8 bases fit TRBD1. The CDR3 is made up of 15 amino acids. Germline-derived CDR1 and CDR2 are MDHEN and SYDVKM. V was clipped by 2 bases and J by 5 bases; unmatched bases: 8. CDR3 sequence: CASSLLDRVVDEQYF. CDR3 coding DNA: TGTGCCAGCAGTTTACTGGACAGGGTAGTCGACGAGCAGTACTTC.

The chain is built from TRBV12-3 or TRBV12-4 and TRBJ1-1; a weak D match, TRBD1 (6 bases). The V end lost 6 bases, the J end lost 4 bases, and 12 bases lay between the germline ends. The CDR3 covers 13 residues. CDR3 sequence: CASRAGGGTEAFF. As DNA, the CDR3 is TGTGCCAGCAGGGCGGGGGGCGGCACTGAAGCTTTCTTT.

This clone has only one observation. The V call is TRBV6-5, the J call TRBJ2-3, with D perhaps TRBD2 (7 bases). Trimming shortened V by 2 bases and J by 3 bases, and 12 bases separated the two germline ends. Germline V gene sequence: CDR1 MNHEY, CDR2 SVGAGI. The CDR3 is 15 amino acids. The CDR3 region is CASSYRGATTDTQYF. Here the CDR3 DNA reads TGTGCCAGCAGTTACCGGGGGGCTACGACAGATACGCAGTATTTT.

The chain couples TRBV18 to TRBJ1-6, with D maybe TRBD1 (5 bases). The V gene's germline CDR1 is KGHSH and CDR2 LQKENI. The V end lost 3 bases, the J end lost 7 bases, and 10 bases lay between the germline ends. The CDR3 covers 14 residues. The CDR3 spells CASSPQGSNSPLHF. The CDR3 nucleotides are TGTGCCAGCTCACCCCAGGGTAGCAATTCACCCCTCCACTTT.

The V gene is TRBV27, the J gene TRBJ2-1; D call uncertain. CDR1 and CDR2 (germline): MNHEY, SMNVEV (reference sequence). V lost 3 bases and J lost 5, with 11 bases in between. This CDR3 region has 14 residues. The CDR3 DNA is TGTGCCAGCAGTTTTGGTTCCACTAACAATGAGCAGTTCTTC. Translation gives CASSFGSTNNEQFF.

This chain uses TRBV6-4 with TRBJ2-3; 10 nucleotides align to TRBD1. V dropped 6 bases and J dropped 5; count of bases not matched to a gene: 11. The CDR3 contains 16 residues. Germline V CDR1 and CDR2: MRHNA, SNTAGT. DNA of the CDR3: TGTGCCAGCAGCGCCTCTAGGGGACAGGGGAGAGATACGCAGTATTTT. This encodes CASSASRGQGRDTQYF.

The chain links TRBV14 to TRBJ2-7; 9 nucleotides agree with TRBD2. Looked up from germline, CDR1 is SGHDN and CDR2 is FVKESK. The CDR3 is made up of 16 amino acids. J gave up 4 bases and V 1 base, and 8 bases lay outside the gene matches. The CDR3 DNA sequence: TGTGCCAGCAGCCAAGTCCCGGGACTAGCCCTTTACGAGCAGTACTTC. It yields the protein CASSQVPGLALYEQYF. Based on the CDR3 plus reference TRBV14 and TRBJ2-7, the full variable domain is EAGVTQFPSHSVIEKGQTVTLRCDPISGHDNLYWYRRVMGKEIKFLLHFVKESKQDESGMPNNRFLAERTGGTYSTLKVQPAELEDSGVYFCASSQVPGLALYEQYFGPGTRLTVT.

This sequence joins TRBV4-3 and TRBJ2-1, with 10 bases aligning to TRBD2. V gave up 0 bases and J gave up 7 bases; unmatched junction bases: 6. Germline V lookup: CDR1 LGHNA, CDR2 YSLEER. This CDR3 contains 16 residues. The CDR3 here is CASSQDESGGGNEQFF. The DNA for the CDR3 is TGCGCCAGCAGCCAAGATGAGAGCGGGGGGGGTAATGAGCAGTTCTTC.

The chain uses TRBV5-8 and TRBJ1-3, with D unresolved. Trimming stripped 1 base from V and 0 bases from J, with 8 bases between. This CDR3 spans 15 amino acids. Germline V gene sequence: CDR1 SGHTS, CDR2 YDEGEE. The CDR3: CASSLIPLSGNTIYF. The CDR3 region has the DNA TGTGCCAGCAGCTTGATCCCACTCTCTGGAAACACCATATATTTT.

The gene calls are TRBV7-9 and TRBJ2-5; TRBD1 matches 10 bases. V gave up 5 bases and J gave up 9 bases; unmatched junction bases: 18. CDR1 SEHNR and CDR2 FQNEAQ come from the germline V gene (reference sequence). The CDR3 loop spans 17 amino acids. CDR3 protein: CASSPPLDLTGGRAQYF. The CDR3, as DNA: TGTGCCAGCAGCCCACCGTTAGACCTGACAGGGGGCCGGGCCCAGTACTTC.

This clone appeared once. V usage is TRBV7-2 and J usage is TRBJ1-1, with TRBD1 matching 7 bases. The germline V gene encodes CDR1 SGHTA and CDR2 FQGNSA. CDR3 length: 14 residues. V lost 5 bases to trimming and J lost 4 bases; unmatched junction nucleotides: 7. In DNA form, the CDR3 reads TGTGCCAGCAGCCAGAGACAGGGTTTCACTGAAGCTTTCTTT. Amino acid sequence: CASSQRQGFTEAFF.

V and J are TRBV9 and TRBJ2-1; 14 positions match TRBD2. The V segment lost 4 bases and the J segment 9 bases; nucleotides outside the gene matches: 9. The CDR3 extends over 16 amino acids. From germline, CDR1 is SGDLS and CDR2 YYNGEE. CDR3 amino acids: CASSSRTSGGRGEQFF. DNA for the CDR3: TGTGCCAGCAGCTCCCGGACTAGCGGGGGGAGGGGTGAGCAGTTCTTC.

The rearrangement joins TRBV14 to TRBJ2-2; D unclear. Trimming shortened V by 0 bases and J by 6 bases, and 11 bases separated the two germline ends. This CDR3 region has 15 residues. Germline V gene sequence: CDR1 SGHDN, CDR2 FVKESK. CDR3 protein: CASSQDRVVAGELFF. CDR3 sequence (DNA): TGTGCCAGCAGCCAAGACCGGGTCGTGGCCGGGGAGCTGTTTTTT.

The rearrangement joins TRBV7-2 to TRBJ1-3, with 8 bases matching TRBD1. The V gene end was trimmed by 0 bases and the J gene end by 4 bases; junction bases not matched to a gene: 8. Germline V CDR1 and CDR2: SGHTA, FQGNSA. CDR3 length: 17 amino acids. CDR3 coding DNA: TGTGCCAGCAGCTTAGCGGCCACCGGGACAGGAGGAAACACCATATATTTT. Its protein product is CASSLAATGTGGNTIYF.

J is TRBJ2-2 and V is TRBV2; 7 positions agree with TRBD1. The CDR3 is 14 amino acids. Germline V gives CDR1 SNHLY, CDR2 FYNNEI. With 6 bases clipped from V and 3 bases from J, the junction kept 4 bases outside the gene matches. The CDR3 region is CASRGGRDTGELFF. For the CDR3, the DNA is TGTGCCAGCAGAGGGGGCCGGGACACCGGGGAGCTGTTTTTT.

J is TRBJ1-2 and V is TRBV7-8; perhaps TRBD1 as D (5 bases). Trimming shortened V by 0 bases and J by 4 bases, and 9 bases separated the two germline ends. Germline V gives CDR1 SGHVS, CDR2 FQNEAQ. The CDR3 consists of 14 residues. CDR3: CASSLAGLIYGYTF. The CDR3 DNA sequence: TGTGCCAGCAGCTTAGCGGGGCTTATCTATGGCTACACCTTC.

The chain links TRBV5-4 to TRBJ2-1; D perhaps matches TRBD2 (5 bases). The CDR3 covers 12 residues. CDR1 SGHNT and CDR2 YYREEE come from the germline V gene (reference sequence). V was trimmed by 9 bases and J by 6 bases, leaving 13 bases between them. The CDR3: CATRTGPNEQFF. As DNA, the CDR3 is TGTGCCACGCGGACTGGCCCCAATGAGCAGTTCTTC.

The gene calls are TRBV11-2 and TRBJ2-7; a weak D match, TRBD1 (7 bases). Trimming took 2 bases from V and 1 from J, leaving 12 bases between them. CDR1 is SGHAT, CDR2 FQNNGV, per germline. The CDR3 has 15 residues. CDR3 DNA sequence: TGTGCCAGCAGCTTAAACAGGGGACTTTCCTACGAGCAGTACTTC. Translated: CASSLNRGLSYEQYF.

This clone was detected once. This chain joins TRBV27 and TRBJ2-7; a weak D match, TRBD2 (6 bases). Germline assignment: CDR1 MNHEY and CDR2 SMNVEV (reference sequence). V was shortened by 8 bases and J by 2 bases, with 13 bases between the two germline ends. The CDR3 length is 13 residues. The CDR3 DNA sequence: TGTGCCAGCCGCACTACGGGGGCCTACGAGCAGTACTTC. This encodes CASRTTGAYEQYF.

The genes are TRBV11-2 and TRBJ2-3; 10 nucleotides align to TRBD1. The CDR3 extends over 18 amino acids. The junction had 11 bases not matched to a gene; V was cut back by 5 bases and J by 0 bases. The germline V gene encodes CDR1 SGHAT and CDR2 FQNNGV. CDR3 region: CASSRRGTGATSTDTQYF. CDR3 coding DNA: TGTGCCAGCAGCCGACGCGGGACAGGGGCTACTAGCACAGATACGCAGTATTTT.